One T cell receptor (beta chain) is described in this entry. Its specificity is not known. The entry originates in a study of cytomegalovirus exposure and HLA in healthy donors. Generated by immunoSEQ multiplex PCR, the TCRdb table keeps only in-frame clones and is missing some. The sample includes over 130,000 clones, 85% to 90% seen only once; the top ten take around 10%. Germline V gene sequence: CDR1 SGHVS, CDR2 FQNEAQ. The CDR3 consists of 14 residues. V dropped 1 base and J dropped 5 bases, with 11 bases sitting between them. Whole-study findings and limits: Specificity of a few CMV-associated chains for CMV antigens was verified in vitro.

The sample comprised PBMCs. The V gene is TRBV7-8, the J gene TRBJ1-2; no clear D gene. The TCR comes from a man younger than 35 in good health and CMV-seropositive. Here the CDR3 reads CASSLVSVGYGYTF. The CDR3 DNA is TGTGCCAGCAGCTTAGTCTCGGTTGGTTATGGCTACACCTTC.